The present TCR beta chain was sequenced within a study of tumor-infiltrating lymphocytes in oesophageal squamous cell carcinoma. This clonotype was counted only a few times. The conserved closing phenylalanine or tryptophan is absent in this CDR3, likely reflecting a read error. It is unclear where the CDR3 begins or ends on the DNA, so no DNA is shown, and the CDR3 is as TCRdb lists it. A total of 10 residues make up the CDR3, ends included. CDR1 is SGHTA, CDR2 FQGTGA, per germline. One entry per CDR3 protein results from TCRdb running MiXCR on the PCR reads. The data show under 20,000 distinct CDR3 sequences, around 40% seen once.

The origin of this receptor is a male donor with esophageal squamous cell carcinoma. Sequenced input: blood. This sequence joins TRBV7-3 and TRBJ2-6; the DNA was not used to check the table's D call, TRBD1. CDR3 protein: CASSLTGQGG.